These 19 T cell receptor beta chains share one sample of origin, sequenced in a study of beta chain features in type 1 diabetes. The entirety of the isolated RNA underwent reverse transcription, so expressed TCRB transcripts were sequenced. TCRdb keeps only in-frame clones here, not all; method: immunoSEQ multiplex PCR. The table has under 500,000 clones, roughly 30% seen once. Sequenced: naive CD4+ T cells from blood. The source is a man younger than 30 in good health.

The V and J genes are TRBV7-7 and TRBJ2-7; TRBD1 or TRBD2 may be the D gene (6 bases each). Between the trimmed V and J ends, which lost 1 base and 7 bases, there was a span of 11 bases. This CDR3 has 13 residues. CDR1 and CDR2 (germline): SSHAT, FNYEAQ (reference sequence). CDR3 amino acids: CASSLDQGREQYF. In DNA, the CDR3 is TGTGCCAGCAGCTTAGATCAGGGGAGGGAGCAGTACTTC.

This clone turned up a few times. The V gene is TRBV5-1, the J gene TRBJ2-7; 9 bases map to TRBD1. The germline V gene has CDR1 SGHRS and CDR2 YFSETQ. Trimming cost V 0 bases and J 5 bases; bases outside gene matches: 6. This CDR3 has 15 residues. Written as DNA, the CDR3 is TGCGCCAGCAGCTTGGCCTGGACAGGGGCCGACGAGCAGTACTTC. It is translated as CASSLAWTGADEQYF.

This chain uses TRBV4-3 with TRBJ2-7; 7 bases agree with TRBD1. Trimming took 0 bases from V and 6 from J; bases not matched to a gene: 11. Germline CDR1 LGHNA, CDR2 YSLEER. The CDR3 consists of 16 residues. DNA for the CDR3: TGCGCCAGCAGCCAAGAACCTGGGCAGGGGGTAGGCGAGCAGTACTTC. Its protein is CASSQEPGQGVGEQYF.

A word on this clone: One end of the junction varies from germline; a read error may be responsible. This same CDR3 is encoded by further DNA sequences in the sample. The V gene is TRBV4-3, the J gene TRBJ2-3, with D unresolved. CDR1 LGHNA and CDR2 YSLEER come from the germline V gene. This CDR3 has 14 residues. Written as DNA, the CDR3 is TGCGCCAGCAGCCAAGACCCCAGCACCGATACGCAGTATTTT. This sequence encodes CASSQDPSTDTQYF.

This clone was counted between two and nine times. The chain couples TRBV25-1 to TRBJ2-3, with 10 nucleotides matching TRBD2. The germline V gene has CDR1 MGHDK and CDR2 SYGVNS. The CDR3 totals 16 residues. V lost 6 bases and J lost 3; bases outside the gene matches: 9. Here the CDR3 DNA reads TGTGCCAGCAGCGACGATCTAGCGGGAGCTACAGATACGCAGTATTTT. It is translated as CASSDDLAGATDTQYF.

This clone was picked up a small number of times. Other DNA sequences of this sample code for an identical CDR3. The gene calls are TRBV30 and TRBJ2-7, with unresolved D. CDR1 and CDR2 (germline): GTSNPN, SVGIG (reference sequence). This CDR3 comprises 13 residues. Between the trimmed V and J ends, which lost 0 bases and 3 bases, there was a span of 9 bases. CDR3 amino acids: CAWSVHGVYEQYF. In DNA form, the CDR3 reads TGTGCCTGGAGTGTACATGGGGTCTACGAGCAGTACTTC.

The chain carries TRBV6-1 and TRBJ2-1; weak D call: TRBD1 (6 bases). This CDR3 has 13 residues. CDR1 and CDR2 (germline): MNHNS, SASEGT. Trimming took off 7 bases at V and 5 bases at J, with 12 bases between the two ends. The CDR3 protein is CASTKRQDNEQFF. The CDR3 DNA reads as TGTGCCAGCACTAAGAGACAGGACAATGAGCAGTTCTTC.

The CDR3 nucleotides read TGTGCCAGCAGCTTAGTCGTCGGGATTCAAGAGACCCAGTACTTC. Translating it yields CASSLVVGIQETQYF. The gene calls are TRBV7-9 and TRBJ2-5; D may be TRBD2 (5 bases). V lost 1 base and J 2 bases, leaving 11 bases between the germline ends. The germline CDR1 and CDR2 sequences are SEHNR and FQNEAQ (reference sequence). The CDR3 consists of 15 residues.

The genes are TRBV13 and TRBJ2-1, with D tentatively TRBD2 (5 bases). Trimming pared 3 bases from V and 8 bases from J, leaving 17 bases between. CDR1 PRHDT and CDR2 FYEKMQ come from the germline V gene (reference sequence). This CDR3 is built from 15 residues. The CDR3 is CASSLGVEAGDEQFF. For the CDR3, the DNA is TGTGCCAGCAGCTTGGGCGTTGAGGCGGGCGATGAGCAGTTCTTC. Together with reference TRBV13 and TRBJ2-1, the CDR3 gives the full variable domain: AAGVIQSPRHLIKEKRETATLKCYPIPRHDTVYWYQQGPGQDPQFLISFYEKMQSDKGSIPDRFSAQQFSDYHSELNMSSLELGDSALYFCASSLGVEAGDEQFFGPGTRLTVL.

This chain links TRBV29-1 with TRBJ2-1; 11 nucleotides match TRBD2. The junction had 6 bases not matched to a gene; V was cut back by 4 bases and J by 7 bases. The CDR3 has 14 amino acids. CDR1 is SQVTM and CDR2 is ANQGSEA in the germline V gene. CDR3 sequence (DNA): TGCAGCGTTGGGGCTAGCGGGAGGTTAAATGAGCAGTTCTTC. This sequence encodes CSVGASGRLNEQFF.

V gene TRBV7-3 combines with J gene TRBJ1-2, with 7 bases that match TRBD1. Unmatched junction bases numbered 7, after V lost 5 bases and J lost 7 bases. The CDR3 spans 13 residues. Germline V gives CDR1 SGHTA, CDR2 FQGTGA. This CDR3 reads CASSPTRQGGYTF. CDR3 DNA: TGTGCCAGCAGCCCAACAAGACAGGGTGGCTACACCTTC. The full variable domain, in which reference TRBV7-3 and TRBJ1-2 provide the parts outside the CDR3, is GAGVSQTPSNKVTEKGKYVELRCDPISGHTALYWYRQSLGQGPEFLIYFQGTGAADDSGLPNDRFFAVRPEGSVSTLKIQRTERGDSAVYLCASSPTRQGGYTFGSGTRLTVV.

The sample holds a few counts of this clone. The chain is built from TRBV27 and TRBJ2-7; 9 positions match TRBD2. V was clipped by 4 bases and J by 4 bases; unmatched bases: 11. The V gene's germline CDR1 is MNHEY and CDR2 SMNVEV (reference sequence). The CDR3 has 16 amino acids. CDR3 in amino acids: CASSSSGRLSWYEQYF. CDR3 DNA sequence: TGTGCCAGCAGTTCCAGCGGGAGGCTCTCTTGGTACGAGCAGTACTTC.

V and J are TRBV6-1 and TRBJ2-7; weak D call: TRBD1 (5 bases). CDR3 length equals 14 residues. Germline V CDR1 and CDR2: MNHNS, SASEGT. V was pared by 2 bases and J by 4 bases, with 12 bases between. The chain's CDR3 is CASSELRGTYEQYF. In nucleotides, the CDR3 is TGTGCCAGCAGTGAACTAAGGGGCACGTACGAGCAGTACTTC.

The genes are TRBV14 and TRBJ2-1, with 13 bases identical to TRBD2. This CDR3 comprises 14 residues. The trim removed 4 bases at V and 7 bases at J, leaving 1 base unmatched. The germline gives CDR1 SGHDN, CDR2 FVKESK. The CDR3 DNA follows: TGTGCCAGCAGCCGGACTAGCGGGAGTAATGAGCAGTTCTTC. It yields the protein CASSRTSGSNEQFF.

The rearrangement links TRBV30 to TRBJ1-1; tentatively, D is TRBD1 (6 bases). Deletions cut 3 bases from V and 4 bases from J, with 18 bases between. Germline CDR1 is GTSNPN and CDR2 is SVGIG (reference sequence). The length of the CDR3 is 15 residues. The DNA for the CDR3 is TGTGCCTGGAGGGCTATCGGGGGCGGCGGCACTGAAGCTTTCTTT. This sequence encodes CAWRAIGGGGTEAFF.

To note about this clone: Mismatch with germline at one junction end may stem from a read error. The rearrangement links TRBV7-7 to TRBJ2-1, with D hard to call. Germline V CDR1 and CDR2: SSHAT, FNYEAQ (reference sequence). This CDR3 spans 15 amino acids. The CDR3 sequence is CASSPSMLVYNEQFF. The CDR3 coding sequence is TGTGCTAGCAGCCCGAGCATGTTGGTCTACAATGAGCAGTTCTTC.

This chain connects TRBV30 to TRBJ2-3; D possibly corresponds to TRBD1 (5 bases). CDR1 GTSNPN and CDR2 SVGIG come from the germline V gene (reference sequence). V was trimmed by 4 bases and J by 6 bases, leaving 8 bases between them. This CDR3 is built from 11 residues. The CDR3 sequence is CAWIRADTQYF. The CDR3 nucleotides read TGTGCCTGGATCAGGGCCGATACGCAGTATTTT.

This clone was seen more than once but under ten times. The chain couples TRBV15 to TRBJ2-1; TRBD2 aligns across 9 bases. CDR1 is LNHNV, CDR2 YYDKDF, per germline (reference sequence). Trimming took 1 base from V and 8 from J; bases not matched to a gene: 6. This CDR3 contains 15 residues. In DNA form, the CDR3 reads TGTGCCACCAGCAGAGGGTTAGCGGGAGAACATGAGCAGTTCTTC. Protein sequence: CATSRGLAGEHEQFF.

This clone was observed a few times. The chain links TRBV7-2 to TRBJ2-7, with TRBD1 matching over 11 bases. CDR3 length equals 15 residues. Germline lookup yields CDR1 SGHTA and CDR2 FQGNSA. V was pared by 7 bases and J by 1 base, with 6 bases of the junction left unmatched. In nucleotides, the CDR3 is TGTGCCAGCACCCGAGGGACAGGGGGATCCTACGAGCAGTACTTC. Residues: CASTRGTGGSYEQYF.